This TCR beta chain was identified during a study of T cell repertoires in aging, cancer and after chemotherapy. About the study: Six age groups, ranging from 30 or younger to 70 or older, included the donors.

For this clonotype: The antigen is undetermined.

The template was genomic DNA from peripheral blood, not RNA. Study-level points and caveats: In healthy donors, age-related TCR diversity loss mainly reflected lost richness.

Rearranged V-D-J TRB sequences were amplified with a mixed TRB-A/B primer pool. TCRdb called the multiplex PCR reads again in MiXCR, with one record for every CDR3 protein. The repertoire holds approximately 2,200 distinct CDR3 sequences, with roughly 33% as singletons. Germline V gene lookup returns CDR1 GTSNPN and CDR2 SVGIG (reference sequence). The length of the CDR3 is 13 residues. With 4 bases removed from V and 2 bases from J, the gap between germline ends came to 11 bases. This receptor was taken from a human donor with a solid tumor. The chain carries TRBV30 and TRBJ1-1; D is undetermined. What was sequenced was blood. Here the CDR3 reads CAWTPSGNTEAFF. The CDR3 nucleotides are TGTGCCTGGACACCATCAGGAAACACTGAAGCTTTCTTT.